This TCR beta chain was observed in a study of Graves' ophthalmopathy and Graves' hyperthyroidism. The TCR beta CDR3 regions underwent amplification from RNA transcripts. HTBI primers primed a first-round RT-PCR, and a second-round multiplex PCR followed. MiXCR, applied by TCRdb to the multiplex PCR reads, yields one record per CDR3 protein. This sample yields tens of thousands of distinct CDR3 sequences, of which roughly 47% are seen a single time; 4.7% belongs to the top ten. This CDR3 is built from 16 residues. Germline loops: CDR1 SEHNR, CDR2 FQNEAQ (reference sequence). Trimming pared 1 base from V and 2 bases from J, leaving 12 bases between.

This chain uses TRBV7-9 with TRBJ1-3; a weak D match, TRBD1 (6 bases). This TCR was sampled from an adult woman with Graves' ophthalmopathy. The material sequenced was peripheral blood. CDR3 sequence: CASSLVIAGAGNTIYF. The CDR3 coding sequence is TGTGCCAGCAGCTTAGTAATTGCAGGGGCTGGAAACACCATATATTTT.